Following are 6 T cell receptor beta chains from one sample sequenced in a study of T-cell reconstitution after alpha-beta-depleted transplantation in children (dated by TCRdb to about 2016). Library prep was done by PCR. The instrument given in TCRdb is Illumina HiSeq 2500. TCR libraries were prepared with molecular barcoding, using unique molecular identifiers to normalize TCRbeta repertoire quantification. TCRdb took the public reads, trimmed them with fastp at Q25, ran MiXCR for clone calling and kept in-frame beta chains. Records with the same CDR3 protein are collapsed into one entry carrying the most frequent genes and DNA. For this sample there are about 300,000 distinct CDR3 sequences; approximately 7.3% appear just once. Approximately 9.6% of the sample is held by the ten biggest clonotypes. Antigens of these TCRs are unknown. Interpreted using the paper, the treatment or condition label stands for: allogeneic hematopoietic cell transplantation with graft depleted of TCRalphabeta T cells and CD19 B cells.

Summary of the overall study and its limitations: Hyperexpanded clone frequencies declined over subsequent months; after one year, T-cell counts and TCRbeta diversity were mostly attributed to newly produced T cells.

Sequencing used peripheral blood, obtained 360 days after TCRalphabeta/CD19-depleted stem cell transplant. Source of these receptors: a female patient aged 2 to 10 who had a stem cell transplant for Fanconi anemia, so the T cells may come from the graft donor.

This chain links TRBV20-1 with TRBJ2-7; 9 nucleotides align to TRBD2. This CDR3 has 11 residues. Germline V CDR1 and CDR2: DFQATT, SNEGSKA (reference sequence). The CDR3 bases are TGCAGGCCGACTAGCGGTAACGAGCAGTACTTC. It is translated as CRPTSGNEQYF.

This clonotype was detected many times. V and J are TRBV4-3 and TRBJ1-1; D gene ambiguous. Trimming took 0 bases from V and 2 from J, leaving 10 bases between them. The CDR3 contains 15 residues. The V gene's germline CDR1 is LGHNA and CDR2 YSLEER. This CDR3 reads CASSQDLTENTEAFF. The CDR3 DNA sequence: TGCGCCAGCAGCCAAGATCTCACGGAAAACACTGAAGCTTTCTTT.

In its sample, this clonotype was seen many times. V and J are TRBV6-4 and TRBJ2-1; 12 nucleotides match TRBD2. V shed 3 bases and J 6 bases; nucleotides not matched to a gene: 3. The CDR3 sequence is 15 residues long. Germline V gene data show CDR1 as MRHNA and CDR2 as SNTAGT. The DNA for the CDR3 is TGTGCCAGCAGTGAGACTAGCGGGGGTGGCAATGAGCAGTTCTTC. It encodes CASSETSGGGNEQFF.

This clonotype was observed many times. The rearrangement links TRBV28 to TRBJ1-1; no clear D gene. Germline-derived CDR1 and CDR2 are MDHEN and SYDVKM. V was shortened by 6 bases and J by 5 bases, with 4 bases between the two germline ends. This CDR3 comprises 10 residues. CDR3 sequence reads: CASRTTEAFF. CDR3 bases: TGTGCCAGCAGGACAACTGAAGCTTTCTTT.

Ten or more counts support this clonotype. This chain links TRBV5-1 with TRBJ2-3; 7 bases are a match to TRBD1. This CDR3 has 14 residues. J lost 2 bases, V lost 2 bases, and 2 bases had no gene match. Germline V gives CDR1 SGHRS, CDR2 YFSETQ. The CDR3 is CASSLQGHTDTQYF. As DNA, the CDR3 is TGCGCCAGCAGCTTACAGGGGCACACAGATACGCAGTATTTT.

There are many counts of this clonotype. V and J are TRBV27 and TRBJ2-3, with D possibly TRBD1 on 6 matching bases. The CDR3 consists of 15 residues. V was clipped by 4 bases and J by 1 base, with 12 bases between them. The germline V gene encodes CDR1 MNHEY and CDR2 SMNVEV (reference sequence). CDR3: CASSYRGTGTDTQYF. CDR3 sequence (DNA): TGTGCCAGCAGTTATAGGGGGACGGGCACAGATACGCAGTATTTT.